This T cell receptor (beta chain) was sequenced in a study of T cells in Graves' hyperthyroidism and ophthalmopathy. Points from the study as a whole: Ophthalmopathy, which appeared later, was predicted by the model a median about 6 months before onset. By a 13 V-J model, ophthalmopathy was set apart from stable hyperthyroidism. Appearing also in blood were most of the thyroid clonotypes expanded above 0.001.

Exclusions: uncontrolled infection, other autoimmune disease, pregnancy, lactation. Amplified TCR beta CDR3 regions came from RNA transcripts. Primed by the HTBI set, a first-round RT-PCR was run on the TCR CDR3. MiXCR, run by TCRdb on the multiplex PCR reads, gives a single entry per CDR3 protein. The table includes approximately 330,000 distinct CDR3 sequences, roughly an eighth detected once. Looked up from germline, CDR1 is SGHTA and CDR2 is FQGNSA. Trimming removed 4 bases from V and 9 bases from J, with 19 bases in between. This CDR3 is 15 amino acids long. This clonotype was seen repeatedly, ten times or more. Antigen unknown.

The genes are TRBV7-2 and TRBJ2-1; D gene unclear. The specimen sequenced was blood. The sequence came from a woman aged 40 to 50 with Graves' ophthalmopathy. In DNA form, the CDR3 reads TGTGCCAGCAGCTGGGCTAGACTCTCTACTTCTGAGCAGTTCTTC. This codes for CASSWARLSTSEQFF.